The 12 T cell receptor beta chains in this list originate from one sample, sequenced in a study of Graves' ophthalmopathy and Graves' hyperthyroidism. The authors amplified TCR beta CDR3 regions, and they did so from RNA transcripts for repertoire sequencing. The workflow started with a first-round RT-PCR run with HTBI primers and then moved on to a second-round multiplex PCR. MiXCR, run by TCRdb on the multiplex PCR reads, gives a single entry per CDR3 protein. The sample yields 660,000 or so distinct CDR3 sequences, 35% to 45% seen once. Material for sequencing was peripheral blood. These receptors all come from an adult man with Graves' ophthalmopathy.

This chain links TRBV18 with TRBJ1-5; 8 bases fit TRBD1. The germline gives CDR1 KGHSH, CDR2 LQKENI. Trimming removed 5 bases from V and 2 bases from J; junction bases left unmatched: 5. This CDR3 is built from 15 residues. CDR3 DNA sequence: TGTGCCAGCTCATCCGAGACAGGGGGCAATCAGCCCCAGCATTTT. Amino acid sequence: CASSSETGGNQPQHF.

The chain uses TRBV7-6 and TRBJ1-5, with 7 nucleotides matching TRBD1. The CDR3 is 14 residues long. From germline, CDR1 is SGHVS and CDR2 FNYEAQ. V trimming: 5 bases; J trimming: 2 bases; junction bases outside the gene matches: 3. The CDR3 reads CASSLGQRNQPQHF. DNA of the CDR3: TGTGCCAGCAGCCTGGGACAGCGCAATCAGCCCCAGCATTTT.

This clonotype was seen repeatedly, ten times or more. The V call is TRBV10-3, the J call TRBJ2-2, with a weak D call TRBD1 (6 bases). Trimming stripped 5 bases from V and 2 bases from J, with 12 bases between. The CDR3 has 15 residues. Germline V gene lookup returns CDR1 ENHRY and CDR2 SYGVKD. The CDR3 reads CAISTRDKNTGELFF. The DNA of the CDR3 is TGTGCCATCAGTACCCGGGACAAAAACACCGGGGAGCTGTTTTTT.

The chain combines TRBV7-9 with TRBJ2-2; D may be TRBD1 (6 bases). V lost 0 bases to trimming and J lost 16 bases, with 18 bases between them. This CDR3 is 14 amino acids long. From germline, CDR1 is SEHNR and CDR2 FQNEAQ (reference sequence). The CDR3 here is CASSLAGDTGKQFF. The CDR3 DNA is TGTGCCAGCAGCTTAGCCGGGGACACAGGCAAGCAGTTTTTT.

There are many counts of this clonotype. The chain has TRBV7-9 and TRBJ2-7, with unresolved D. Per germline, CDR1 SEHNR and CDR2 FQNEAQ (reference sequence). The CDR3 consists of 15 residues. The germline V and J ends were trimmed by 1 base and 0 bases, with 10 bases remaining between them. As DNA, the CDR3 is TGTGCCAGCAGCTTAGGAATGACACCCTCCTACGAGCAGTACTTC. This sequence encodes CASSLGMTPSYEQYF.

The V gene is TRBV2, the J gene TRBJ2-3; 7 bases align to TRBD2. CDR3 length: 15 residues. Germline loops: CDR1 SNHLY, CDR2 FYNNEI. V dropped 6 bases and J dropped 4; count of bases not matched to a gene: 10. This CDR3 is CASRSTSENSDTQYF. CDR3 bases: TGTGCCAGCAGGTCCACTAGCGAGAACTCAGATACGCAGTATTTT.

This clonotype was seen at least ten times. CDR3 amino acids: CATSRGKGVGELFF. The CDR3 DNA follows: TGTGCCACCAGCAGGGGGAAGGGGGTCGGGGAGCTGTTTTTT. The chain has TRBV15 and TRBJ2-2, with D perhaps matching TRBD1 (6 bases). Germline CDR1 LNHNV, CDR2 YYDKDF (reference sequence). V was pared by 3 bases and J by 7 bases, with 12 bases between. CDR3 length: 14 amino acids. Together with reference TRBV15 and TRBJ2-2, the CDR3 gives the full variable domain: DAMVIQNPRYQVTQFGKPVTLSCSQTLNHNVMYWYQQKSSQAPKLLFHYYDKDFNNEADTPDNFQSRRPNTSFCFLDIRSPGLGDTAMYLCATSRGKGVGELFFGEGSRLTVL.

The chain uses TRBV2 and TRBJ1-1, with 8 bases that match TRBD1. This CDR3 spans 15 amino acids. V lost 6 bases and J lost 6; bases outside the gene matches: 12. CDR1 and CDR2 from the germline V gene are SNHLY and FYNNEI. The CDR3 region has the DNA TGTGCCAGCAGCGATCAGACAGGGGAAAATCCTGAAGCTTTCTTT. Residues: CASSDQTGENPEAFF.

This clonotype was found once. An end of the junction does not agree with germline; a read error may underlie this. This chain links TRBV10-3 with TRBJ2-7; 15 bases match TRBD2. This CDR3 comprises 16 residues. Germline V gene lookup returns CDR1 ENHRY and CDR2 SYGVKD. CDR3 protein: CATRRRTSGRVNEQCF. The CDR3 nucleotides read TGTGCCACCCGCCGAAGGACTAGCGGGAGGGTCAACGAGCAGTGCTTC.

The CDR3 sequence is CASSIAPDRVAYGYTF. The DNA of the CDR3 is TGTGCCAGTAGTATAGCCCCGGACAGGGTGGCCTATGGCTACACCTTC. The chain is built from TRBV19 and TRBJ1-2, with 8 nucleotides matching TRBD1. CDR1 is LNHDA, CDR2 SQIVND, per germline (reference sequence). The CDR3 is 16 amino acids. J lost 4 bases, V lost 1 base, and 8 bases had no gene match. The full variable domain, in which reference TRBV19 and TRBJ1-2 provide the parts outside the CDR3, is DGGITQSPKYLFRKEGQNVTLSCEQNLNHDAMYWYRQDPGQGLRLIYYSQIVNDFQKGDIAEGYSVSREKKESFPLTVTSAQKNPTAFYLCASSIAPDRVAYGYTFGSGTRLTVV.

This clonotype was seen many times. The chain carries TRBV7-2 and TRBJ1-5; D not certain. The CDR3 consists of 14 residues. Between the trimmed V and J ends, which lost 2 bases and 5 bases, there was a span of 10 bases. The V gene's germline CDR1 is SGHTA and CDR2 FQGNSA. CDR3 sequence reads: CASSLTQSYQPQHF. CDR3 bases: TGTGCCAGCAGCTTAACGCAGAGCTATCAGCCCCAGCATTTT.

The chain is built from TRBV25-1 and TRBJ1-2, with D tentatively TRBD1 (6 bases). From germline, CDR1 is MGHDK and CDR2 SYGVNS. The CDR3 has 15 amino acids. The ends were cut back, 5 bases at V and 7 bases at J, with 20 bases in the middle. The CDR3 nucleotides read TGTGCCAGCAGTAGGGCGGGGGGCATGACGTGTGGCTACACCTTC. Its protein product is CASSRAGGMTCGYTF.